The clone carrying this TCR beta chain was picked up one time. Its antigen is not identified. The data were obtained in a study of cytomegalovirus exposure and HLA in healthy donors. General study findings and limits: CMV antigen specificity of a few CMV-associated chains was confirmed in vitro. Subsequent analysis found a tendency for first-cohort TCR clusters to co-occur within the 95 to 150 validation repertoires. Rarity marked most TCR sequences, yet some public TCRs occurred in many donors.

TCRdb's copy holds only in-frame clones and misses some; the assay was immunoSEQ multiplex PCR. The sample holds 150,000 to 200,000 clones, around nine tenths seen once. Germline V lookup: CDR1 SNHLY, CDR2 FYNNEI. The CDR3 sequence is 13 residues long. V lost 6 bases, J lost 3 bases, and 11 bases lay in between. From the approximately 120-subject validation cohort, which was separate from the roughly 670-subject first cohort, the donors were drawn. The clonotype originates from a woman in her 30s in good health and CMV-seronegative. The sequenced sample was PBMCs. V usage is TRBV2 and J usage is TRBJ1-1, with D possibly matching TRBD1 (5 bases). CDR3 residues: CASSGGLYTEAFF. The CDR3 bases are TGTGCCAGCAGCGGGGGATTATACACTGAAGCTTTCTTT.